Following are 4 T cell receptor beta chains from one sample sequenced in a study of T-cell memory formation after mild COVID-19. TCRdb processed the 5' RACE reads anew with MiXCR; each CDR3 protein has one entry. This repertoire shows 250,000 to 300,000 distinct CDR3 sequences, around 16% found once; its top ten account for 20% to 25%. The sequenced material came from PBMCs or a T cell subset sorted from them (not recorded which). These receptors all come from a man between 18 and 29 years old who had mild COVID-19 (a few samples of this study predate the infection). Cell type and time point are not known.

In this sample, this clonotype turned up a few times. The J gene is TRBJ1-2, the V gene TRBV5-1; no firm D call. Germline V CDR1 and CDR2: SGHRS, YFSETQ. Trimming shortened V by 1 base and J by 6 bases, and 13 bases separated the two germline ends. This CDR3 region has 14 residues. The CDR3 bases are TGCGCCAGCAGCTTGACAGCTCAGAGCGATGGCTACACCTTC. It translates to CASSLTAQSDGYTF.

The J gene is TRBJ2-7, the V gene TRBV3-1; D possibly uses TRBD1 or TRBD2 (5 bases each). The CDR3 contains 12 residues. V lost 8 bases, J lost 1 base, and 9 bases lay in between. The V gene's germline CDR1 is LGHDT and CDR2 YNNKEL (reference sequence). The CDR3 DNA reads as TGTGCCAGCCTGGGACCTTCCTACGAGCAGTACTTC. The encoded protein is CASLGPSYEQYF.

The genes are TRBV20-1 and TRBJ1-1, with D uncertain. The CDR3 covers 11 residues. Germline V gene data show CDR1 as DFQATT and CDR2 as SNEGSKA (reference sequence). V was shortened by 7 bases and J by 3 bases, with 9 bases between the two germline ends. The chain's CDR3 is CSGRRDTEAFF. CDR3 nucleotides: TGCAGTGGAAGGAGGGACACTGAAGCTTTCTTT.

The CDR3 nucleotides read TGCAGCGTTGCAAATGCAGGGGGCAGTGGCTACACCTTC. Translated, it gives CSVANAGGSGYTF. This sequence joins TRBV29-1 and TRBJ1-2; TRBD1 agrees at 8 bases. Germline CDR1 reads SQVTM; CDR2 reads ANQGSEA. CDR3 size: 13 residues. J was trimmed by 7 bases and V by 4 bases; bases with no gene match: 8.